The present TCR beta chain was sequenced within a study of cytomegalovirus exposure and HLA in healthy donors. Whole-study findings and limits: In all likelihood, a cluster of highly shared sequence variants was a sequencing artifact. Later analysis revealed greater clonal expansion in HLA-associated TCR beta chains than in equally common others.

Germline V lookup: CDR1 SGHAT, CDR2 FQNNGV. The germline V and J ends were trimmed by 5 bases and 3 bases, with 14 bases remaining between them. CDR3 length: 14 amino acids. A word on this clone: What it recognizes is unknown.

PCR was performed using 60 Vbeta and 13 Jbeta primers. Measured with immunoSEQ multiplex PCR; TCRdb has only the in-frame clones, and not every one. The sample shows under 200,000 clones, about 80% of them seen only once. The specimen sequenced was PBMCs. This sequence was found in a man aged 18 to 30 in good health and CMV-seropositive. V gene TRBV11-2 combines with J gene TRBJ2-7; maybe TRBD1 (6 bases). CDR3 nucleotide sequence: TGTGCCAGCAGCCTAACAGGGATCCTCTACGAGCAGTACTTC. As protein: CASSLTGILYEQYF.